This TCR beta chain comes out of a study of siplizumab effects on memory and regulatory T cells. Study background: Without drug or with siplizumab at around 1 ug/mL, mixed lymphocyte reactions were set up in pairs.

Around 100,000 TCR templates per sample were sequenced. Repertoires were generated with immunoSEQ multiplex PCR, while TCRdb's copy carries only in-frame clones and drops some. Among some 20,000 clones, 35% to 55% were seen once, and the ten largest hold about 5.3%. As concerns this clone: Its matching antigen is unknown.

Study observations and caveats: Treg origin accounted for an average of approximately 67% of mappable alloreactive CD4+ clones with siplizumab and under 30% in controls.

Responder and stimulator cells in the mixed lymphocyte reaction were cultured together for more than five days at 37°C. Each population got its own dye, CFSE for responder PBMCs and Violet Dye for stimulator PBMCs, and they were put together 1:1. The CDR3 covers 12 residues. Material: CFSE-low (dividing) CD4+ T cells sorted from an allogeneic mixed lymphocyte reaction. The chain employs TRBV21-1 and TRBJ1-2. TRBV21-1 constitutes a pseudogene. The clonotype originates from a human donor in good health; the cells came from an allogeneic mixed lymphocyte reaction. The DNA for the CDR3 is TGTGCCAGCAGCACCCGTAGAGGCGGCTACACCTTC. It translates to CASSTRRGGYTF.